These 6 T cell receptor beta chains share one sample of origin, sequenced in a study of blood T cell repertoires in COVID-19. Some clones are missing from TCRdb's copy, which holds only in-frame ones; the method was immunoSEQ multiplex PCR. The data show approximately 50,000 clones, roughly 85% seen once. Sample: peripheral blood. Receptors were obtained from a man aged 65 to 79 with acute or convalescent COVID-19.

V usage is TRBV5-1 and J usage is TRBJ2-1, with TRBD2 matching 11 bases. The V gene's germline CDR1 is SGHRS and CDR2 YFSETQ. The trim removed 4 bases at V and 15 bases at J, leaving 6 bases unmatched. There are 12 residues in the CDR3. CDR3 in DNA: TGCGCCAGCAGCCGTAGCGGGAGGGCGTTGTTCTTC. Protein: CASSRSGRALFF.

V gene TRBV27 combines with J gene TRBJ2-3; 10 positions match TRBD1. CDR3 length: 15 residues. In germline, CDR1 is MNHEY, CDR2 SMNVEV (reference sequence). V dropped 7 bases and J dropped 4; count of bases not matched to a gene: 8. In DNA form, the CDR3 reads TGTGCCAGCACTTGGGACAGGGGCTCGGCAGATACGCAGTATTTT. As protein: CASTWDRGSADTQYF.

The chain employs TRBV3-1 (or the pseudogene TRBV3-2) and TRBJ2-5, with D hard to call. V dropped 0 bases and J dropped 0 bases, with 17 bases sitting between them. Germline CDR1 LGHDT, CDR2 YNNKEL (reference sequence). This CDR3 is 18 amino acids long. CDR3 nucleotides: TGTGCCAGCAGCCAAGATGTATCGTTGGCGGCCCACCAAGAGACCCAGTACTTC. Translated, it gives CASSQDVSLAAHQETQYF.

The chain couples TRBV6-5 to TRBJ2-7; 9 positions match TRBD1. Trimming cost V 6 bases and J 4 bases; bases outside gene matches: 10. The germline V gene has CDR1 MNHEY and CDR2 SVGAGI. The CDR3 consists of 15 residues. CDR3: CASRHTGQGNYEQYF. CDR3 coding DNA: TGTGCCAGCAGGCACACGGGACAGGGAAATTACGAGCAGTACTTC.

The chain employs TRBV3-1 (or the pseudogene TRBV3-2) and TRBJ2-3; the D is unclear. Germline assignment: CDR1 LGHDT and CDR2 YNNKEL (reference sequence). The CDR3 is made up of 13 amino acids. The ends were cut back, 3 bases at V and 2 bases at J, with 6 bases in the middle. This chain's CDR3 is CASSQEYTDTQYF. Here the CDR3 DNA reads TGTGCCAGCAGCCAGGAGTACACAGATACGCAGTATTTT.

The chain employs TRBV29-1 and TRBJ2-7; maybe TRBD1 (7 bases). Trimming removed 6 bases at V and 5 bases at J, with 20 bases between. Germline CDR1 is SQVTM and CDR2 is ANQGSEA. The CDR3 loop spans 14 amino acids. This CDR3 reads CSVTGETGTDEQYF. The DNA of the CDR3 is TGCAGCGTCACGGGGGAGACAGGGACGGACGAGCAGTACTTC.